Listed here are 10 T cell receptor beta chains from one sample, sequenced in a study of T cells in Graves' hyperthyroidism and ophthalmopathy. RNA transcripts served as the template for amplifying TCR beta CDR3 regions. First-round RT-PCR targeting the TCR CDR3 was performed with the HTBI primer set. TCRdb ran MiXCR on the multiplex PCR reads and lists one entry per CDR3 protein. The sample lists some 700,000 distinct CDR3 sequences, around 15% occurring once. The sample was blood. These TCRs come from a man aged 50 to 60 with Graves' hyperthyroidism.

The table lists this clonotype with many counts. This chain's CDR3 is CASSPLRLYTEAFF. DNA of the CDR3: TGCGCCAGCAGCCCCCTGCGTCTGTACACTGAAGCTTTCTTT. The gene calls are TRBV5-1 and TRBJ1-1; no reliable D call. CDR3 length equals 14 residues. Germline CDR1 SGHRS, CDR2 YFSETQ. Between the trimmed V and J ends, which lost 4 bases and 3 bases, there was a span of 13 bases.

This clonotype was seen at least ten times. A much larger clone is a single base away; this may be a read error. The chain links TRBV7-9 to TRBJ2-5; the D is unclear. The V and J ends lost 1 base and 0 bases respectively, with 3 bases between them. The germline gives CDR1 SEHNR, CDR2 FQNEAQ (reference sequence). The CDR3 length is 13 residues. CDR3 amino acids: CASSLVNQETQYF. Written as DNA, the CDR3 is TGTGCCAGCAGCTTAGTTAACCAAGAGACCCAGTACTTC.

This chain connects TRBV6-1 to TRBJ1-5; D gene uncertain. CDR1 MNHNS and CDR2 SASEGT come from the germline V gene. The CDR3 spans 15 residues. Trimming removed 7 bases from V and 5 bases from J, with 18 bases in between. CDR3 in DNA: TGTGCCAGCACCCTAAGGGCAGACCAGGATCAGCCCCAGCATTTT. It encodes CASTLRADQDQPQHF.

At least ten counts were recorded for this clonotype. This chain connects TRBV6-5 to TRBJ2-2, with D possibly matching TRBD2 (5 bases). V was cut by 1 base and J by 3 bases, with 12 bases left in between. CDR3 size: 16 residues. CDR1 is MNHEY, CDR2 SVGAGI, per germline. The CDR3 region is CASSYFVRGYTGELFF. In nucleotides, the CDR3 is TGTGCCAGCAGTTACTTCGTACGGGGTTACACCGGGGAGCTGTTTTTT.

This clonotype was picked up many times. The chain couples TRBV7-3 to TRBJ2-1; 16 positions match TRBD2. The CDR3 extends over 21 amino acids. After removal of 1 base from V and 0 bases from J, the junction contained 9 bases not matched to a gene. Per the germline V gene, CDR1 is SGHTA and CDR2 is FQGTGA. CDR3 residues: CASSLIDPGTSGRASYNEQFF. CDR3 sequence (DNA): TGTGCCAGCAGCTTAATTGATCCCGGGACTAGCGGGAGGGCCTCCTACAATGAGCAGTTCTTC.

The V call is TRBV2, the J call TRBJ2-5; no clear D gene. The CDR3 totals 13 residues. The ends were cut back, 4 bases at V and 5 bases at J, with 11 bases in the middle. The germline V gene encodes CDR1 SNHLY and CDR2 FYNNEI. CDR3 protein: CASSAEGPETQYF. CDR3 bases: TGTGCCAGCAGTGCGGAAGGGCCGGAGACCCAGTACTTC.

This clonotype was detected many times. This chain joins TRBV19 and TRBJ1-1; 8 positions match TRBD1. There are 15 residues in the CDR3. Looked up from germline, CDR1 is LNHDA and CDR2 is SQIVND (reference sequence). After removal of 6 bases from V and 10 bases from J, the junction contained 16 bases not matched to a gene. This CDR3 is CASSSGQGGRTAAFF. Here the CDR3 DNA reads TGTGCCAGTAGCTCCGGACAGGGTGGTCGGACGGCAGCTTTCTTT.

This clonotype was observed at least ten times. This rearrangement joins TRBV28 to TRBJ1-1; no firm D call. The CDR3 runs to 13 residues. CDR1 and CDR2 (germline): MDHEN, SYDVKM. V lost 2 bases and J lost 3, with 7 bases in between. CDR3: CASSLTTYTEAFF. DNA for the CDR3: TGTGCCAGCAGTTTAACTACGTACACTGAAGCTTTCTTT.

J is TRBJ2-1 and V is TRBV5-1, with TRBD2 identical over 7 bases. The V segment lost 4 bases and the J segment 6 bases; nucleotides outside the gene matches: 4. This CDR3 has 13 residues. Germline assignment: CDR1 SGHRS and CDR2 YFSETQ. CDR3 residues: CASSLGLFNEQFF. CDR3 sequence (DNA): TGCGCCAGCAGCCTGGGACTATTCAATGAGCAGTTCTTC.

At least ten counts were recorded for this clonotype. The CDR3 region is CASSELQGAMTEAFF. CDR3 bases: TGTGCCAGCAGTGAATTACAGGGGGCGATGACTGAAGCTTTCTTT. The V call is TRBV2, the J call TRBJ1-1, with 9 bases matching TRBD1. The CDR3 is 15 amino acids. The trim removed 2 bases at V and 5 bases at J, leaving 6 bases unmatched. The germline V gene encodes CDR1 SNHLY and CDR2 FYNNEI.